The 32 T cell receptor beta chains given below trace back to one sample, sequenced in a study of T cell responses to AZD1222 COVID-19 vaccine (dated by TCRdb to the early 2020s). The receptor library was made with the immunoSEQ multiplex PCR assay. TCRdb stores this immuneACCESS table with in-frame sequences only. Part of the clones is absent; in the studies checked, under half of the shortfall reflects unresolved V genes, and no reason is known for the rest. The sample table holds 160,000 or so clones, of which 85% to 90% were seen once. The top ten clonotypes cover approximately 1.8% of the sample. Interpreted using the paper, the time point label stands for: baseline before first vaccination. The source material was peripheral blood, sampled on day 0 of AZD1222 vaccination. These receptors all come from an adult in good health.

The CDR3, as DNA: TGTGCCAGCAGCTTGGGGCAGGGGGAAAAACTGTTTTTT. Translated, it gives CASSLGQGEKLFF. The V call is TRBV5-4, the J call TRBJ1-4, with D maybe TRBD1 (6 bases). Germline V CDR1 and CDR2: SGHNT, YYREEE (reference sequence). The CDR3 loop spans 13 amino acids. Deletions cut 0 bases from V and 8 bases from J, with 8 bases between. Looking up the rest from reference TRBV5-4 and TRBJ1-4 gives the full variable domain: ETGVTQSPTHLIKTRGQQVTLRCSSQSGHNTVSWYQQALGQGPQFIFQYYREEENGRGNFPPRFSGLQFPNYSSELNVNALELDDSALYLCASSLGQGEKLFFGSGTQLSVL.

This clone was seen only a few times. The rearrangement links TRBV19 to TRBJ2-2, with D perhaps matching TRBD2 (5 bases). The V end lost 6 bases, the J end lost 7 bases, and 9 bases lay between the germline ends. The CDR3 length is 12 residues. The germline V gene has CDR1 LNHDA and CDR2 SQIVND (reference sequence). CDR3 bases: TGTGCCAGTAGCCTACTAGTCGGGGAGCTGTTTTTT. This gives the protein CASSLLVGELFF.

The rearrangement links TRBV5-1 to TRBJ2-3; D may be TRBD1 or TRBD2 (5 bases each). Looked up from germline, CDR1 is SGHRS and CDR2 is YFSETQ. This CDR3 spans 14 amino acids. Trimming pared 4 bases from V and 4 bases from J, leaving 13 bases between. The CDR3 loop reads CASSQGTSPDTQYF. As DNA, the CDR3 is TGCGCCAGCAGCCAAGGGACCTCCCCAGATACGCAGTATTTT.

The CDR3 here is CASGSTGLSYEQYF. CDR3 coding DNA: TGTGCCAGCGGATCGACGGGACTCTCCTACGAGCAGTACTTC. The chain couples TRBV28 to TRBJ2-7; possibly TRBD2 for D (6 bases). Trimming removed 8 bases at V and 0 bases at J, with 14 bases between. Per the germline V gene, CDR1 is MDHEN and CDR2 is SYDVKM. CDR3 length: 14 residues. The full variable domain, rest sourced from reference TRBV28 and TRBJ2-7, is DVKVTQSSRYLVKRTGEKVFLECVQDMDHENMFWYRQDPGLGLRLIYFSYDVKMKEKGDIPEGYSVSREKKERFSLILESASTNQTSMYLCASGSTGLSYEQYFGPGTRLTVT.

The chain is built from TRBV21-1 and TRBJ2-2. TRBV21-1 is a pseudogene locus. The CDR3 has 20 amino acids. The CDR3 here is CASSKARNRRGARDTGELFF. CDR3 bases: TGTGCCAGCAGCAAAGCCCGGAATCGTAGGGGGGCGAGGGATACCGGGGAGCTGTTTTTT.

This chain connects TRBV7-8 to TRBJ1-5; a possible D gene is TRBD1 (6 bases). The ends were cut back, 2 bases at V and 5 bases at J, with 10 bases in the middle. The CDR3 sequence is 14 residues long. CDR1 and CDR2 from the germline V gene are SGHVS and FQNEAQ. The DNA for the CDR3 is TGTGCCAGCAGCTTAACGGGACAACATCAGCCCCAGCATTTT. This translates into CASSLTGQHQPQHF.

The chain employs TRBV28 and TRBJ1-2; TRBD1 agrees at 7 bases. V trimming: 5 bases; J trimming: 7 bases; junction bases outside the gene matches: 4. The CDR3 totals 12 residues. Germline values: CDR1 MDHEN, CDR2 SYDVKM. Here the CDR3 reads CASSPRGLGYTF. In DNA, the CDR3 is TGTGCCAGCAGTCCGAGGGGGCTTGGCTACACCTTC.

The gene calls are TRBV5-6 and TRBJ2-1; 9 bases map to TRBD1. V lost 7 bases to trimming and J lost 5 bases; unmatched junction nucleotides: 4. This CDR3 comprises 13 residues. The germline V gene has CDR1 SGHDT and CDR2 YYEEEE. The CDR3 DNA reads TGTGCCAGCGCACAGGGGGCCAACAATGAGCAGTTCTTC. The encoded protein is CASAQGANNEQFF.

To note about this clone: Other nucleotide sequences in the sample specify the same CDR3. The chain carries TRBV27 and TRBJ2-7; 7 positions agree with TRBD1. There are 13 residues in the CDR3. Germline V gene lookup returns CDR1 MNHEY and CDR2 SMNVEV (reference sequence). The V segment lost 6 bases and the J segment 2 bases; nucleotides outside the gene matches: 4. CDR3 nucleotide sequence: TGTGCCAGCAGCAGACAGGGAGCCTACGAGCAGTACTTC. Translation: CASSRQGAYEQYF.

V usage is TRBV19 and J usage is TRBJ2-1, with D unresolved. The ends were cut back, 7 bases at V and 6 bases at J, with 19 bases in the middle. Per the germline V gene, CDR1 is LNHDA and CDR2 is SQIVND (reference sequence). The CDR3 spans 15 residues. The chain's CDR3 is CASTDLGFRGNEQFF. The CDR3 bases are TGTGCCAGTACCGATCTTGGGTTTCGTGGCAATGAGCAGTTCTTC. Full variable domain (remainder filled in from reference TRBV19 and TRBJ2-1): DGGITQSPKYLFRKEGQNVTLSCEQNLNHDAMYWYRQDPGQGLRLIYYSQIVNDFQKGDIAEGYSVSREKKESFPLTVTSAQKNPTAFYLCASTDLGFRGNEQFFGPGTRLTVL.

The chain links TRBV10-3 to TRBJ2-5; no clear D gene. Germline CDR1 ENHRY, CDR2 SYGVKD. Trimming took off 5 bases at V and 0 bases at J, with 13 bases between the two ends. This CDR3 has 15 amino acids. The CDR3 region is CAISLKLSYQETQYF. The CDR3 bases are TGTGCCATCAGTCTCAAACTGTCGTACCAAGAGACCCAGTACTTC.

The chain recombines TRBV9 with TRBJ2-2; 10 bases are shared with TRBD2. Germline V gene data show CDR1 as SGDLS and CDR2 as YYNGEE. The CDR3 extends over 18 amino acids. Trimming at V came to 2 bases and at J to 3 bases, leaving 10 bases not matched to a gene. CDR3 residues: CASSVWRVSGGHTGELFF. The CDR3, as DNA: TGTGCCAGCAGCGTCTGGAGGGTTAGCGGGGGGCACACCGGGGAGCTGTTTTTT.

This chain joins TRBV29-1 and TRBJ2-1; 8 positions agree with TRBD1. The V gene's germline CDR1 is SQVTM and CDR2 ANQGSEA. The CDR3 is made up of 12 amino acids. The V and J ends lost 4 bases and 6 bases, in that order; junction bases with no gene match: 2. The CDR3 sequence: CSVGTGPNEQFF. CDR3 nucleotide sequence: TGCAGCGTTGGGACAGGGCCCAATGAGCAGTTCTTC.

The J gene is TRBJ2-3, the V gene TRBV24-1, with TRBD1 as a possible D gene (6 bases). CDR3 length: 15 amino acids. Germline V gives CDR1 KGHDR, CDR2 SFDVKD. Trimming stripped 5 bases from V and 0 bases from J, with 11 bases between. CDR3 in DNA: TGTGCCACCAGTGCTCAGGGGCGAAGCACAGATACGCAGTATTTT. This codes for CATSAQGRSTDTQYF.

This rearrangement joins TRBV3-1 (or the pseudogene TRBV3-2) to TRBJ1-3, with 7 bases identical to TRBD1. Germline loops: CDR1 LGHDT, CDR2 YNNKEL (reference sequence). The CDR3 runs to 17 residues. V lost 5 bases to trimming and J lost 0 bases; unmatched junction nucleotides: 10. CDR3 sequence reads: CASSYNPGGHSGNTIYF. The CDR3 DNA reads TGTGCCAGCAGCTATAACCCAGGGGGACACTCTGGAAACACCATATATTTT.

The chain combines TRBV2 with TRBJ2-2; a weak D match, TRBD1 (6 bases). This CDR3 is 16 amino acids long. Trimming shortened V by 6 bases and J by 1 base, and 15 bases separated the two germline ends. In germline, CDR1 is SNHLY, CDR2 FYNNEI. Here the CDR3 DNA reads TGTGCCAGCAGCCTCCAGGGGCGCGGGAACACCGGGGAGCTGTTTTTT. It translates to CASSLQGRGNTGELFF.

The CDR3 nucleotides are TGTGCCAGCAGCGAGGGACTTCTTGGCAATGAGCAGTTCTTC. Protein: CASSEGLLGNEQFF. V usage is TRBV9 and J usage is TRBJ2-1; TRBD2 might be the D (6 bases). V was shortened by 3 bases and J by 6 bases, with 13 bases between the two germline ends. Germline CDR1 reads SGDLS; CDR2 reads YYNGEE. This CDR3 region has 14 residues.

The genes are TRBV7-8 and TRBJ2-1, with TRBD2 matching 8 bases. There are 16 residues in the CDR3. V dropped 6 bases and J dropped 2; count of bases not matched to a gene: 9. Germline V CDR1 and CDR2: SGHVS, FQNEAQ. CDR3 DNA: TGTGCCAGCAGTCCGCAAACTAGCGGCGCCTACAATGAGCAGTTCTTC. It yields the protein CASSPQTSGAYNEQFF.

The chain recombines TRBV6-5 with TRBJ2-3; tentatively, D is TRBD1 (7 bases). Germline V CDR1 and CDR2: MNHEY, SVGAGI. The CDR3 has 14 amino acids. V lost 0 bases and J lost 9, with 13 bases in between. The CDR3: CASSYSRQGGTQYF. CDR3 DNA sequence: TGTGCCAGCAGTTACTCCCGACAGGGAGGAACGCAGTATTTT.

The chain uses TRBV15 and TRBJ1-2, with 10 bases aligning to TRBD1. The ends lost 2 bases at V and 5 bases at J; junction bases unmatched: 11. The germline gives CDR1 LNHNV, CDR2 YYDKDF (reference sequence). CDR3 length: 17 residues. The CDR3 sequence is CATSRSSRDRGGYGYTF. The CDR3, as DNA: TGTGCCACCAGCAGAAGTTCCCGGGACAGGGGCGGATATGGCTACACCTTC.

V and J are TRBV4-1 and TRBJ1-3; TRBD1 might be the D (5 bases). This CDR3 region has 14 residues. Germline CDR1 MGHRA, CDR2 YSYEKL. Trimming left V 5 bases short and J 0 bases short, with 8 bases between. The CDR3 bases are TGCGCCAGCAGCTCCGGGGGCTCTGGAAACACCATATATTTT. Translation: CASSSGGSGNTIYF.

This chain uses TRBV7-9 with TRBJ2-3; TRBD1 matches 10 bases. CDR1 is SEHNR, CDR2 FQNEAQ, per germline (reference sequence). The CDR3 totals 16 residues. Trimming at V came to 4 bases and at J to 5 bases, leaving 9 bases not matched to a gene. The CDR3 loop reads CASSSWGDRGEDTQYF. CDR3 bases: TGTGCCAGCAGCTCCTGGGGGGACAGGGGCGAAGATACGCAGTATTTT.

This sequence joins TRBV7-2 and TRBJ1-1; 8 bases are a match to TRBD1. The CDR3 sequence is 15 residues long. Germline V CDR1 and CDR2: SGHTA, FQGNSA. The trim removed 5 bases at V and 0 bases at J, leaving 5 bases unmatched. The CDR3 loop is CASSLQGGMNTEAFF. The CDR3 DNA is TGTGCCAGCAGCCTACAGGGGGGGATGAACACTGAAGCTTTCTTT.

V usage is TRBV18 and J usage is TRBJ1-1; 11 bases are shared with TRBD1. Germline CDR1 KGHSH, CDR2 LQKENI. This CDR3 has 16 residues. V lost 6 bases and J lost 4; bases outside the gene matches: 10. Here the CDR3 reads CASSRDRGIFGTEAFF. The CDR3 nucleotides read TGTGCCAGCTCCCGGGACAGGGGGATATTCGGCACTGAAGCTTTCTTT.

V is TRBV6-5 and J is TRBJ2-5; TRBD2 agrees at 8 bases. Trimming took 6 bases from V and 5 from J; bases not matched to a gene: 5. There are 13 residues in the CDR3. CDR1 MNHEY and CDR2 SVGAGI come from the germline V gene. The CDR3 region is CASRSSGGETQYF. CDR3 DNA: TGTGCCAGCAGGTCCAGCGGGGGTGAGACCCAGTACTTC.

The J gene is TRBJ1-1, the V gene TRBV28; TRBD1 matches 9 bases. V was pared by 5 bases and J by 1 base, with 2 bases of the junction left unmatched. CDR1 and CDR2 (germline): MDHEN, SYDVKM. This CDR3 has 14 residues. CDR3 protein: CASSQQGANTEAFF. The CDR3 DNA follows: TGTGCCAGCAGTCAACAGGGGGCGAACACTGAAGCTTTCTTT.

This chain links TRBV7-9 with TRBJ1-1; 8 nucleotides agree with TRBD1. Germline CDR1 is SEHNR and CDR2 is FQNEAQ (reference sequence). The CDR3 sequence is 11 residues long. Losses at the gene ends were 11 bases for V and 4 bases for J; bases not matched to a gene: 3. CDR3 sequence (DNA): TGTGCCGGTGACAGGGGCACTGAAGCTTTCTTT. This codes for CAGDRGTEAFF.

CDR3 DNA: TGTGCCAGCAGTATCCCGACAGGGAAAGCTTTCTTT. Protein sequence: CASSIPTGKAFF. V is TRBV28 and J is TRBJ1-1, with 7 bases lining up with TRBD1. The CDR3 is 12 residues long. The ends lost 5 bases at V and 9 bases at J; junction bases unmatched: 6. Germline CDR1 and CDR2: MDHEN and SYDVKM.

The rearrangement uses TRBV5-1 and TRBJ1-2, with D hard to call. Germline-derived CDR1 and CDR2 are SGHRS and YFSETQ. This CDR3 comprises 13 residues. Between the trimmed V and J ends, which lost 5 bases and 3 bases, there was a span of 11 bases. CDR3 sequence reads: CASRPDGDYGYTF. The CDR3 nucleotides read TGCGCCAGCAGGCCGGACGGGGACTATGGCTACACCTTC.

The chain links TRBV4-1 to TRBJ1-2, with D perhaps matching TRBD1 (6 bases). The V end was cut by 0 bases, the J end by 3 bases, with 11 bases between. Germline V gives CDR1 MGHRA, CDR2 YSYEKL. The CDR3 runs 15 residues. Here the CDR3 reads CASSQDDRIDYGYTF. Here the CDR3 DNA reads TGCGCCAGCAGCCAAGATGACAGGATTGACTATGGCTACACCTTC.

The chain carries TRBV15 and TRBJ1-4, with unresolved D. V lost 6 bases, J lost 0 bases, and 8 bases lay in between. Germline CDR1 is LNHNV and CDR2 is YYDKDF (reference sequence). CDR3 length equals 14 residues. The CDR3 DNA is TGTGCCACCAGTTTTCCCCCAACTAATGAAAAACTGTTTTTT. Translated, it gives CATSFPPTNEKLFF.

V is TRBV6-5 and J is TRBJ2-5; 12 positions agree with TRBD2. The J segment lost 4 bases and the V segment lost 0 bases, leaving 3 bases of the junction unmatched. The CDR3 spans 16 residues. Germline CDR1 and CDR2: MNHEY and SVGAGI. CDR3 DNA: TGTGCCAGCAGTTACTCGACTAGCGGGGGAAGAGAGACCCAGTACTTC. This encodes CASSYSTSGGRETQYF.